Listed below are T cell receptor beta chains from one sample, sequenced in a study of human T cells and chemical hapten exposure. TCRdb recomputed calls from the RACE reads with MiXCR, one row per CDR3 protein. This sample yields approximately 90,000 distinct CDR3 sequences, of which around an eighth are seen a single time; 2.1% belongs to the top ten. The sample was whole blood, taken in connection with sensitization to the hapten diphenylcyclopropenone (DPC). These receptors were obtained from a woman aged 40 to 55 with alopecia areata. Some clones in this sample may be carry-over from other donors' samples. CDR3s include the opening cysteine and the closing phenylalanine or tryptophan. D genes are given only for firm matches. Expanded clones get a size class; other rows say once, few or many, or leave the size out.

TRBV28,many,TRBJ1-5,14,.,TGTGCCAGCAGTTTTCCGGGGGATAATCAGCCCCAGCATTTT,CASSFPGDNQPQHF
TRBV11-2,many,TRBJ2-1,16,TRBD2,TGTGCCAGCAGCGGAAGGACTAGCGGGAGCCACAATGAGCAGTTCTTC,CASSGRTSGSHNEQFF
TRBV4-1,.,TRBJ1-5,14,.,TGCGCCAGCAGCCAAGAAAGGACGGAACAGCCCCAGCATTTT,CASSQERTEQPQHF
TRBV12-3/TRBV12-4,.,TRBJ1-2,13,.,TGTGCCAGCAGCTCCAAGGGAGAGGATGGCTACACCTTC,CASSSKGEDGYTF
TRBV4-3,few,TRBJ2-3,19,.,TGCGCCAGCAGCCAAGATAAGGGGTTTGGAAGCAGCTTCACAGATACGCAGTATTTT,CASSQDKGFGSSFTDTQYF
TRBV7-2,.,TRBJ2-5,15,.,TGTGCCAGCAGCCCTCAACTAGGTTTCCAAGAGACCCAGTACTTC,CASSPQLGFQETQYF
TRBV29-1,.,TRBJ2-7,12,.,TGCAGCGTTGAAGAAGAGACACCCGAGCAGTACTTC,CSVEEETPEQYF
TRBV28,.,TRBJ2-7,14,TRBD2,TGTGCCAGCAGGGGAGCGGGAGGCTCCTACGAGCAGTACTTC,CASRGAGGSYEQYF
TRBV10-3,.,TRBJ2-3,11,.,TGTGCCATCAGAGACACAGATACGCAGTATTTT,CAIRDTDTQYF
TRBV20-1,many,TRBJ1-5,13,TRBD1,TGCAGTGCTATCAGGGGGAGCAATCAGCCCCAGCATTTT,CSAIRGSNQPQHF
TRBV6-6,few,TRBJ1-4,14,.,TGTGCCAGCAGTTTTTATGGAGCTAATGAAAAACTGTTTTTT,CASSFYGANEKLFF
TRBV20-1,many,TRBJ1-3,17,.,TGCAGTGCTAGAGTATTAATATCATGGATCCGGGGAAACACCATATATTTT,CSARVLISWIRGNTIYF
TRBV5-1,.,TRBJ2-3,18,TRBD2,TGCGCCAGCAGCTTCCCCTCGGTAGCGGGAGGGCTGGCAGATACGCAGTATTTT,CASSFPSVAGGLADTQYF
TRBV7-2,few,TRBJ2-3,15,.,TGTGCCAGCAGCTGGACCGGGACTAGCACAGATACGCAGTATTTT,CASSWTGTSTDTQYF
TRBV29-1,many,TRBJ2-5,13,.,TGCAGCGTTGAAAGGCAGAGCCAAGAGACCCAGTACTTC,CSVERQSQETQYF
TRBV6-5,.,TRBJ2-7,14,.,TGTGCCAGCAGTTACCGTGGAGGGGGGTACGAGCAGTACTTC,CASSYRGGGYEQYF
TRBV6-2/TRBV6-3,.,TRBJ1-5,15,.,TGTGCCAGCAGGGAAAGCCCTACGGGCAATCAGCCCCAGCATTTT,CASRESPTGNQPQHF